The 15 T cell receptor beta chains below all came from one sample that was sequenced in a study of T and B cells in COVID-19 patients. TRB rearrangements were amplified by multiplex PCR with BIOMED2 TRB-A/B primers. From the multiplex PCR reads, TCRdb called clonotypes with MiXCR, one entry per CDR3 protein. The sample includes fewer than 25,000 distinct CDR3 sequences, about 32% of them seen just once. Blood genomic DNA input for TRB amplification was roughly 220-500 ng. The specimen was blood. These receptors were collected from a human donor who had recovered from COVID-19.

V is TRBV6-4 and J is TRBJ2-1; TRBD1 is a possible D gene (5 bases). This CDR3 has 17 residues. The ends were cut back, 1 base at V and 0 bases at J, with 13 bases in the middle. Germline CDR1 reads MRHNA; CDR2 reads SNTAGT. The DNA for the CDR3 is TGTGCCAGCAGTGACTTCTCGGACGACAGCTCCTACAATGAGCAGTTCTTC. It codes for CASSDFSDDSSYNEQFF.

The chain recombines TRBV11-1 with TRBJ2-7; 14 bases line up with TRBD2. The J call is uncertain, as TRBJ2-5 better fits the DNA end. Per germline, CDR1 SGHAT and CDR2 FQDESV (reference sequence). The CDR3 spans 15 residues. CDR3 coding DNA: TGTGCCAGCAGCCGGACTAGCGGGAGGAGGGAGACCCAGTACTTC. Its protein product is CASSRTSGRRETQYF.

There are many counts of this clonotype. The V and J genes are TRBV6-5 and TRBJ1-4; perhaps TRBD1 as D (5 bases). The V gene's germline CDR1 is MNHEY and CDR2 SVGAGI. V lost 6 bases, J lost 7 bases, and 15 bases lay in between. This CDR3 comprises 14 residues. The CDR3 sequence is CASRTKTESEKLFF. CDR3 coding DNA: TGTGCCAGCAGAACTAAGACAGAAAGTGAAAAACTGTTTTTT.

V usage is TRBV20-1 and J usage is TRBJ2-5, with a weak D call TRBD2 (6 bases). Per the germline V gene, CDR1 is DFQATT and CDR2 is SNEGSKA (reference sequence). The V and J ends lost 0 bases and 4 bases respectively, with 12 bases between them. This CDR3 contains 14 residues. The CDR3 spells CSARDLMGGETQYF. CDR3 DNA sequence: TGCAGTGCTAGAGATCTTATGGGAGGAGAGACCCAGTACTTC.

The V and J genes are TRBV7-2 and TRBJ2-1; 9 nucleotides line up with TRBD2. V gave up 10 bases and J gave up 7 bases; unmatched junction bases: 8. This CDR3 is built from 13 residues. Germline V gene data show CDR1 as SGHTA and CDR2 as FQGNSA. CDR3 sequence reads: CATQGLALNEQFF. The CDR3 nucleotides read TGTGCCACCCAGGGACTAGCCCTGAATGAGCAGTTCTTC.

V usage is TRBV5-1 and J usage is TRBJ1-1; a weak D match, TRBD1 (5 bases). CDR1 and CDR2 (germline): SGHRS, YFSETQ. The CDR3 extends over 15 amino acids. The V end lost 2 bases, the J end lost 0 bases, and 11 bases lay between the germline ends. The CDR3 nucleotides are TGCGCCAGCAGCTTTATGGGGGGGGTGAACACTGAAGCTTTCTTT. Protein product: CASSFMGGVNTEAFF.

In this sample, this clonotype turned up a few times. This chain joins TRBV6-1 and TRBJ1-3; 7 bases fit TRBD1. The CDR3 has 17 residues. V trimming: 6 bases; J trimming: 2 bases; junction bases outside the gene matches: 13. Germline assignment: CDR1 MNHNS and CDR2 SASEGT. The CDR3 is CASSPRMGQGAGNTIYF. CDR3 nucleotide sequence: TGTGCCAGCAGCCCCAGGATGGGTCAGGGGGCTGGAAACACCATATATTTT.

This clonotype turned up a few times. This rearrangement joins TRBV7-9 to TRBJ2-7; TRBD1 or TRBD2 may be the D gene (5 bases each). CDR3 length equals 14 residues. CDR1 and CDR2 (germline): SEHNR, FQNEAQ (reference sequence). V was cut by 4 bases and J by 2 bases, with 12 bases left in between. For the CDR3, the DNA is TGTGCCAGCAGCTCCACGGGACGGACCTACGAGCAGTACTTC. This codes for CASSSTGRTYEQYF.

This clonotype turned up a few times. The chain joins TRBV12-3 or TRBV12-4 to TRBJ2-3, with D possibly being TRBD1 (5 bases). Trimming cost V 6 bases and J 6 bases, with 13 bases left between them. The CDR3 runs 13 residues. The CDR3 protein is CASSSTGIDTQYF. The CDR3 DNA follows: TGTGCCAGCAGCTCTACAGGAATTGATACGCAGTATTTT.

There are a few counts of this clonotype. J is TRBJ2-7 and V is TRBV12-3 or TRBV12-4; D tentatively fits TRBD1 or TRBD2 (6 bases each). The V gene lost 6 bases and the J gene lost 5 bases, with 17 bases spanning the gap. The CDR3 covers 14 residues. The CDR3 nucleotides are TGTGCCAGCAGCCCCAAACGGGGGCCCCACGAGCAGTACTTC. Translated: CASSPKRGPHEQYF.

V and J are TRBV5-4 and TRBJ1-5; no definite D call. This CDR3 has 14 amino acids. CDR1 SGHNT and CDR2 YYREEE come from the germline V gene (reference sequence). The V end was cut by 0 bases, the J end by 2 bases, with 6 bases between. CDR3: CASSLDRGNQPQHF. CDR3 nucleotides: TGTGCCAGCAGCTTGGATCGGGGCAATCAGCCCCAGCATTTT. The full variable domain, with the rest looked up from reference TRBV5-4 and TRBJ1-5, is ETGVTQSPTHLIKTRGQQVTLRCSSQSGHNTVSWYQQALGQGPQFIFQYYREEENGRGNFPPRFSGLQFPNYSSELNVNALELDDSALYLCASSLDRGNQPQHFGDGTRLSIL.

At least ten counts were recorded for this clonotype. This chain joins TRBV5-4 and TRBJ2-3; D is undetermined. The germline gives CDR1 SGHNT, CDR2 YYREEE (reference sequence). Trimming removed 2 bases at V and 2 bases at J, with 0 bases between. The CDR3 has 11 residues. The CDR3 nucleotides are TGTGCCAGCAGCTTCACAGATACGCAGTATTTT. Protein: CASSFTDTQYF. Together with reference TRBV5-4 and TRBJ2-3, the CDR3 gives the full variable domain: ETGVTQSPTHLIKTRGQQVTLRCSSQSGHNTVSWYQQALGQGPQFIFQYYREEENGRGNFPPRFSGLQFPNYSSELNVNALELDDSALYLCASSFTDTQYFGPGTRLTVL.

This clonotype showed up just a few times. The chain carries TRBV13 and TRBJ1-6; 9 bases fit TRBD1. Germline V gene sequence: CDR1 PRHDT, CDR2 FYEKMQ (reference sequence). The CDR3 has 14 residues. V lost 7 bases, J lost 8 bases, and 6 bases stayed unmatched. CDR3 bases: TGTGCCAGCACCGTAGGGACAGGGTATTCACCCCTCCACTTT. Translation: CASTVGTGYSPLHF.

This clonotype was counted a few times. The V gene is TRBV7-9, the J gene TRBJ2-1, with 8 nucleotides matching TRBD2. This CDR3 contains 16 residues. In germline, CDR1 is SEHNR, CDR2 FQNEAQ (reference sequence). After removal of 0 bases from V and 5 bases from J, the junction contained 6 bases not matched to a gene. DNA of the CDR3: TGTGCCAGCAGCTTAGCGCGAGCGGGGGTGCACAATGAGCAGTTCTTC. Its translation is CASSLARAGVHNEQFF.

CDR3 in amino acids: CASSLDRSFDEQYF. The CDR3 coding sequence is TGTGCCAGCAGCTTGGATCGTTCCTTCGACGAGCAGTACTTC. The chain employs TRBV5-6 and TRBJ2-7; D unresolved. The CDR3 is made up of 14 amino acids. Trimming took 0 bases from V and 5 from J, leaving 12 bases between them. Germline lookup yields CDR1 SGHDT and CDR2 YYEEEE.